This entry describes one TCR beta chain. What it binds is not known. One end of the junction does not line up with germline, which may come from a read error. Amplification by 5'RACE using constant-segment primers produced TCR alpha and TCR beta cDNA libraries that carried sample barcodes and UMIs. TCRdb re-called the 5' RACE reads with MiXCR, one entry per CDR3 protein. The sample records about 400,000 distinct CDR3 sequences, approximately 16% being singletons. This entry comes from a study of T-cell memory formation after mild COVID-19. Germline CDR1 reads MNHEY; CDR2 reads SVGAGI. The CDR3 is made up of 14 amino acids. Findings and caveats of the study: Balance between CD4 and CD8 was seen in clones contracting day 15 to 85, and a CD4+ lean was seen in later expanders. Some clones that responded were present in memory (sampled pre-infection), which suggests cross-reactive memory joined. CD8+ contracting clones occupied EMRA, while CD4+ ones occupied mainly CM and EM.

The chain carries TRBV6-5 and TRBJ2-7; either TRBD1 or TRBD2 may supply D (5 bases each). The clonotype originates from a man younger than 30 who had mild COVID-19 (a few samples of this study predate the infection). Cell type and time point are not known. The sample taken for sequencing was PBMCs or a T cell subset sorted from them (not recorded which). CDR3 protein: CASSHSGTNVEQYF. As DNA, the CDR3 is TGTGCCAGCAGTCACTCCGGGACCAACGTCGAGCAGTACTTC.